One and the same sample provided the 19 T cell receptor beta chains below, sequenced in a study of somatic mutations in cytotoxic T cells in rheumatoid arthritis. The assay was immunoSEQ multiplex PCR, and TCRdb's table has in-frame clones only and misses some. The sample yields about 26,000 clones, about four fifths seen once. The sequencing input was CD8+ T cells sorted from blood. The receptors shown here come from a man aged 50 or older in good health.

V and J are TRBV7-2 and TRBJ2-2; D not certain. Germline CDR1 and CDR2: SGHTA and FQGNSA. CDR3 size: 15 residues. With 5 bases removed from V and 0 bases from J, the gap between germline ends came to 10 bases. CDR3 sequence (DNA): TGTGCCAGCAGCCTAAGTAGGACGAACACCGGGGAGCTGTTTTTT. Translation: CASSLSRTNTGELFF. Using reference TRBV7-2 and TRBJ2-2 for the parts outside the CDR3, the full variable domain is GAGVSQSPSNKVTEKGKDVELRCDPISGHTALYWYRQSLGQGLEFLIYFQGNSAPDKSGLPSDRFSAERTGGSVSTLTIQRTQQEDSAVYLCASSLSRTNTGELFFGEGSRLTVL.

The chain employs TRBV7-9 and TRBJ2-2; D remains unclear. The V end lost 1 base, the J end lost 9 bases, and 12 bases lay between the germline ends. CDR3 length equals 14 residues. Germline assignment: CDR1 SEHNR and CDR2 FQNEAQ (reference sequence). As DNA, the CDR3 is TGTGCCAGCAGCTTAGGATCAGGTTACTGGGAGCTGTTTTTT. It specifies CASSLGSGYWELFF. Supplemented by reference TRBV7-9 and TRBJ2-2, the full variable domain reads DTGVSQNPRHKITKRGQNVTFRCDPISEHNRLYWYRQTLGQGPEFLTYFQNEAQLEKSRLLSDRFSAERPKGSFSTLEIQRTEQGDSAMYLCASSLGSGYWELFFGEGSRLTVL.

This clone was seen just once. This rearrangement joins TRBV27 to TRBJ2-1, with D possibly matching TRBD1 (6 bases). Trimming removed 8 bases at V and 4 bases at J, with 15 bases between. Germline V gene sequence: CDR1 MNHEY, CDR2 SMNVEV (reference sequence). The CDR3 is 14 amino acids. The CDR3 spells CASSMGHLYNEQFF. The CDR3 DNA reads TGTGCCAGCTCTATGGGACATCTATACAATGAGCAGTTCTTC.

The rearrangement uses TRBV7-6 and TRBJ2-7, with TRBD2 matching 8 bases. Trimming took 5 bases from V and 6 from J; bases not matched to a gene: 15. CDR1 and CDR2 (germline): SGHVS, FNYEAQ. The length of the CDR3 is 16 residues. CDR3: CASSPRGSGVLGEQYF. The CDR3 DNA reads as TGTGCCAGCAGCCCCCGGGGTAGCGGGGTCCTAGGCGAGCAGTACTTC.

This clone was found a few times. The chain employs TRBV19 and TRBJ1-5, with 9 bases fitting TRBD1. Germline CDR1 and CDR2: LNHDA and SQIVND (reference sequence). The CDR3 contains 13 residues. V shed 6 bases, J shed 9 bases, and the junction held 6 bases outside the gene matches. The chain's CDR3 is CASRNRGLGPQHF. In DNA, the CDR3 is TGTGCCAGTAGAAACAGGGGGCTCGGGCCCCAGCATTTT.

This clone was seen once. The chain couples TRBV6-4 to TRBJ2-7, with 14 bases identical to TRBD2. Germline assignment: CDR1 MRHNA and CDR2 SNTAGT. Trimming cost V 1 base and J 5 bases; bases outside gene matches: 4. This CDR3 has 16 residues. CDR3 residues: CASSDWTSGRLDEQYF. The CDR3 DNA reads TGTGCCAGCAGTGACTGGACTAGCGGGAGGTTAGACGAGCAGTACTTC.

This chain uses TRBV7-2 with TRBJ2-1; 14 bases agree with TRBD2. CDR3 length: 15 amino acids. V was pared by 4 bases and J by 7 bases, with 3 bases of the junction left unmatched. CDR1 is SGHTA and CDR2 is FQGNSA in the germline V gene. The CDR3 nucleotides are TGTGCCAGCAGCTCGGGACTAGCGGGAGCAAATGAGCAGTTCTTC. The encoded protein is CASSSGLAGANEQFF.

The chain has TRBV7-9 and TRBJ1-1; no firm D call. The V end lost 2 bases, the J end lost 4 bases, and 17 bases lay between the germline ends. The CDR3 is 16 residues long. CDR1 SEHNR and CDR2 FQNEAQ come from the germline V gene (reference sequence). CDR3 DNA: TGTGCCAGCAGCTTACGGCACCGCATACGGAGCACTGAAGCTTTCTTT. Translated, it gives CASSLRHRIRSTEAFF.

This clone appeared a few times. The chain is built from TRBV30 and TRBJ2-7; D possibly corresponds to TRBD1 (5 bases). Germline CDR1 is GTSNPN and CDR2 is SVGIG (reference sequence). The germline V and J ends were trimmed by 6 bases and 4 bases, with 22 bases remaining between them. This CDR3 spans 15 amino acids. This CDR3 is CACHPPGSFVYEQYF. The CDR3 nucleotides are TGTGCCTGTCATCCGCCAGGGTCGTTCGTTTACGAGCAGTACTTC.

In its sample, this clone was seen a few times. CDR3 sequence reads: CASSWTGKNTEAFF. The CDR3 nucleotides are TGCGCCAGCAGTTGGACAGGGAAGAACACTGAAGCTTTCTTT. V usage is TRBV10-2 and J usage is TRBJ1-1, with 8 bases fitting TRBD1. Germline V gene sequence: CDR1 WSHSY, CDR2 SAAADI. This CDR3 contains 14 residues. The junction had 3 bases not matched to a gene; V was cut back by 5 bases and J by 1 base.

This CDR3 is CASNQGWSDTEAFF. DNA of the CDR3: TGTGCCAGCAACCAGGGTTGGTCGGACACTGAAGCTTTCTTT. The J gene is TRBJ1-1, the V gene TRBV6-6; D may be TRBD1 (5 bases). Germline V gene lookup returns CDR1 MNHNY and CDR2 SVGAGI (reference sequence). The germline V and J ends were trimmed by 7 bases and 3 bases, with 15 bases remaining between them. The CDR3 runs 14 residues.

Concerning this clone itself: Additional DNA sequences in this sample encode the identical CDR3. V is TRBV5-6 and J is TRBJ2-7; D is undetermined. Between the trimmed V and J ends, which lost 0 bases and 3 bases, there was a span of 10 bases. The CDR3 is made up of 14 amino acids. Germline V gives CDR1 SGHDT, CDR2 YYEEEE. The chain's CDR3 is CASSLGAGFYEQYF. The CDR3 region has the DNA TGTGCCAGCAGCTTGGGGGCAGGATTCTACGAGCAGTACTTC.

CDR3 sequence: CASSGDRRGYTF. In nucleotides, the CDR3 is TGTGCCAGCAGTGGTGACAGGCGCGGCTACACCTTC. The chain uses TRBV2 and TRBJ1-2; perhaps TRBD1 as D (6 bases). CDR3 length equals 12 residues. CDR1 is SNHLY, CDR2 FYNNEI, per germline. Trimming shortened V by 4 bases and J by 8 bases, and 11 bases separated the two germline ends.

This chain's CDR3 is CATSRGGQGNTGELFF. The CDR3 DNA is TGTGCCACCAGCAGAGGCGGTCAGGGTAACACCGGGGAGCTGTTTTTT. The rearrangement links TRBV15 to TRBJ2-2; maybe TRBD1 (5 bases). The CDR3 sequence is 16 residues long. Germline V gene sequence: CDR1 LNHNV, CDR2 YYDKDF (reference sequence). Trimming shortened V by 1 base and J by 2 bases, and 11 bases separated the two germline ends.

The chain combines TRBV5-6 with TRBJ1-5; D remains unclear. Germline loops: CDR1 SGHDT, CDR2 YYEEEE. V was trimmed by 3 bases and J by 5 bases, leaving 15 bases between them. CDR3 size: 15 residues. CDR3 nucleotide sequence: TGTGCCAGCAGCTCGGGCTGGGGTTTCGATCAGCCCCAGCATTTT. It yields the protein CASSSGWGFDQPQHF.

Only a few counts were recorded for this clone. The V gene is TRBV7-7, the J gene TRBJ2-7, with 8 bases aligning to TRBD2. This CDR3 has 15 residues. With V trimmed by 1 base and J by 0 bases, 2 bases remained unmatched. The germline gives CDR1 SSHAT, CDR2 FNYEAQ (reference sequence). CDR3 loop: CASSLEAGASYEQYF. The CDR3 coding sequence is TGTGCCAGCAGCTTAGAAGCGGGAGCCTCCTACGAGCAGTACTTC.

V gene TRBV5-3 combines with J gene TRBJ2-5; 12 nucleotides match TRBD2. TRBV5-3 is sorted into the ORF group, with uncertain function. V lost 4 bases to trimming and J lost 2 bases; unmatched junction nucleotides: 6. The CDR3 covers 16 residues. The CDR3 protein is CARSPTLAGGQETQYF. DNA of the CDR3: TGTGCCAGAAGCCCGACTCTAGCGGGAGGGCAAGAGACCCAGTACTTC.

Only one count was recorded for this clone. The rearrangement uses TRBV10-3 and TRBJ2-1; 8 bases are shared with TRBD2. Germline assignment: CDR1 ENHRY and CDR2 SYGVKD. This CDR3 comprises 15 residues. Trimming at V came to 11 bases and at J to 2 bases, leaving 11 bases not matched to a gene. CDR3 in amino acids: CALRRLAHPYNEQFF. The CDR3 DNA sequence: TGTGCCCTCCGGCGACTAGCGCATCCCTACAATGAGCAGTTCTTC.

This clone has just one count. The chain combines TRBV5-6 with TRBJ2-7, with TRBD2 identical over 9 bases. V dropped 3 bases and J dropped 2; count of bases not matched to a gene: 3. The CDR3 covers 14 residues. Germline CDR1 SGHDT, CDR2 YYEEEE. The chain's CDR3 is CASSYSGRPYEQYF. In nucleotides, the CDR3 is TGTGCCAGCAGCTATAGCGGGAGACCCTACGAGCAGTACTTC.